These 17 T cell receptor beta chains were all obtained from the same sample, sequenced in a study of regulatory T cells in long-lasting Graves disease. Sequencing libraries for TCR beta were prepared with iRepertoire HTBI primers and Arm-PCR of CDR3 regions. Via MiXCR, TCRdb re-called the multiplex PCR reads, giving one row per CDR3 protein. The repertoire holds almost 450,000 distinct CDR3 sequences, with roughly 17% as singletons. Regarding time point: newly diagnosed GD, antithyroid drugs for less than 3 months. RNA extracted from PBMCs served as the sequencing template. The sample was also reused in another study, on T cells in Graves' hyperthyroidism and ophthalmopathy.

The material sequenced was peripheral blood mononuclear cells (PBMCs), taken at new diagnosis, from a patient treated with antithyroid drugs. The receptors were gathered from a woman aged 25 to 39 with Graves disease.

The chain has TRBV6-2 or TRBV6-3 and TRBJ1-5; TRBD1 agrees at 8 bases. Germline V CDR1 and CDR2: MNHEY, SVGEGT. The CDR3 sequence is 15 residues long. Germline trimming cut 6 bases from V and 6 bases from J; bases unmatched to any gene: 10. The CDR3 sequence is CASRSDRGLGQPQHF. CDR3 DNA: TGTGCCAGCAGATCCGACAGGGGATTAGGTCAGCCCCAGCATTTT.

As concerns this clonotype: One end of the junction does not line up with germline, which may come from a read error. The chain joins TRBV9 to TRBJ2-5; 9 bases are a match to TRBD2. The length of the CDR3 is 19 residues. From germline, CDR1 is SGDLS and CDR2 YYNGEE. CDR3 coding DNA: TGTGCCAGCAGCGTAGGATCCCTCGGCGCTAGCGGGGACCAAGAGACCCGGTACTTC. Amino acid sequence: CASSVGSLGASGDQETRYF.

This clonotype was seen a handful of times. V usage is TRBV7-2 and J usage is TRBJ1-5; D may be TRBD1 (5 bases). The germline V and J ends were trimmed by 2 bases and 4 bases, with 9 bases remaining between them. CDR1 and CDR2 from the germline V gene are SGHTA and FQGNSA. This CDR3 has 14 residues. The CDR3 DNA reads TGTGCCAGCAGCTTATGGGGGGATAATCAGCCCCAGCATTTT. Translation gives CASSLWGDNQPQHF.

There are many counts of this clonotype. The chain carries TRBV28 and TRBJ2-1, with 8 bases matching TRBD2. This CDR3 comprises 15 residues. The germline gives CDR1 MDHEN, CDR2 SYDVKM. Trimming took 7 bases from V and 5 from J; bases not matched to a gene: 10. CDR3: CASTTGRGGDNEQFF. CDR3 in DNA: TGTGCCAGCACCACCGGGAGGGGGGGGGACAATGAGCAGTTCTTC. Together with reference TRBV28 and TRBJ2-1, the CDR3 gives the full variable domain: DVKVTQSSRYLVKRTGEKVFLECVQDMDHENMFWYRQDPGLGLRLIYFSYDVKMKEKGDIPEGYSVSREKKERFSLILESASTNQTSMYLCASTTGRGGDNEQFFGPGTRLTVL.

V gene TRBV5-1 combines with J gene TRBJ2-7, with 7 bases lining up with TRBD1. From germline, CDR1 is SGHRS and CDR2 YFSETQ. The junction had 7 bases not matched to a gene; V was cut back by 1 base and J by 6 bases. This CDR3 has 14 residues. The CDR3 nucleotides read TGCGCCAGCAGCTTGTCATCAACAGGGGTCGAGCAGTACTTC. This gives the protein CASSLSSTGVEQYF. Complete variable domain (other parts from reference TRBV5-1 and TRBJ2-7): KAGVTQTPRYLIKTRGQQVTLSCSPISGHRSVSWYQQTPGQGLQFLFEYFSETQRNKGNFPGRFSGRQFSNSRSEMNVSTLELGDSALYLCASSLSSTGVEQYFGPGTRLTVT.

The rearrangement links TRBV10-3 to TRBJ2-2, with 9 positions matching TRBD2. Germline trimming cut 3 bases from V and 4 bases from J; bases unmatched to any gene: 12. The germline gives CDR1 ENHRY, CDR2 SYGVKD. CDR3 size: 18 residues. Written as DNA, the CDR3 is TGTGCCATCAGTGAACGCGCGGGAGGGCCTCCCCCCACCGGGGAGCTGTTTTTT. This translates into CAISERAGGPPPTGELFF.

This clonotype came up a few times. The chain has TRBV5-4 and TRBJ2-1; 7 positions match TRBD2. This CDR3 is built from 15 residues. The V segment lost 7 bases and the J segment 2 bases; nucleotides outside the gene matches: 9. CDR1 SGHNT and CDR2 YYREEE come from the germline V gene (reference sequence). CDR3 nucleotides: TGTGCCAGCGGGGGTGCGGGAGAAACCTACAATGAGCAGTTCTTC. Encoded protein: CASGGAGETYNEQFF.

Note on this clonotype: A far larger clone is only one base removed, so a read error is likely. The chain is built from TRBV27 and TRBJ1-1; D is unclear. Trimming stripped 7 bases from V and 3 bases from J, with 6 bases between. In germline, CDR1 is MNHEY, CDR2 SMNVEV (reference sequence). The CDR3 loop spans 11 amino acids. This CDR3 reads CASTSYTEAFF. DNA of the CDR3: TGTGCCAGCACCTCATACACTGAAGCTTTCTTT.

The V gene is TRBV9, the J gene TRBJ2-3; 7 nucleotides match TRBD2. CDR1 is SGDLS, CDR2 YYNGEE, per germline. The ends lost 0 bases at V and 0 bases at J; junction bases unmatched: 4. This CDR3 is built from 16 residues. The CDR3 DNA is TGTGCCAGCAGCGTAGTCTCGGGGGGTAGCACAGATACGCAGTATTTT. This encodes CASSVVSGGSTDTQYF. The full variable domain, in which reference TRBV9 and TRBJ2-3 provide the parts outside the CDR3, is DSGVTQTPKHLITATGQRVTLRCSPRSGDLSVYWYQQSLDQGLQFLIQYYNGEERAKGNILERFSAQQFPDLHSELNLSSLELGDSALYFCASSVVSGGSTDTQYFGPGTRLTVL.

This clonotype was counted at least ten times. The CDR3 spells CASSLVTGITEAFF. The CDR3, as DNA: TGTGCCAGCAGCTTGGTGACGGGAATCACTGAAGCTTTCTTT. The rearrangement uses TRBV5-5 and TRBJ1-1; D remains unclear. The CDR3 spans 14 residues. V lost 0 bases, J lost 4 bases, and 10 bases lay in between. Germline lookup yields CDR1 SGHKS and CDR2 YYEKEE (reference sequence).

At least ten counts were recorded for this clonotype. The CDR3 region is CASSSSVRYYYTGELFF. CDR3 sequence (DNA): TGTGCCAGCAGTTCATCAGTGCGATATTACTACACCGGGGAGCTGTTTTTT. The rearrangement joins TRBV27 to TRBJ2-2; D gene ambiguous. There are 17 residues in the CDR3. The ends were cut back, 4 bases at V and 3 bases at J, with 18 bases in the middle. CDR1 MNHEY and CDR2 SMNVEV come from the germline V gene (reference sequence).

In this sample, this clonotype turned up many times. The chain combines TRBV6-6 with TRBJ2-1, with D perhaps TRBD2 (6 bases). V gave up 0 bases and J gave up 9 bases, with 9 bases separating them. The CDR3 extends over 13 amino acids. Germline V gene data show CDR1 as MNHNY and CDR2 as SVGAGI (reference sequence). The CDR3 bases are TGTGCCAGCAGTTACTCGAGCGGGCGTGAGCAGTTCTTC. Protein sequence: CASSYSSGREQFF.

This clonotype was picked up many times. V gene TRBV7-2 combines with J gene TRBJ1-3; D gene unclear. In germline, CDR1 is SGHTA, CDR2 FQGNSA. Trimming took off 4 bases at V and 1 base at J, with 14 bases between the two ends. CDR3 length: 16 residues. The CDR3 loop is CASSSDGGYSGNTIYF. CDR3 coding DNA: TGTGCCAGCAGCTCGGACGGAGGGTATTCTGGAAACACCATATATTTT.

The chain recombines TRBV3-1 with TRBJ1-1; 7 nucleotides line up with TRBD1. This CDR3 is 14 amino acids long. Germline V CDR1 and CDR2: LGHDT, YNNKEL (reference sequence). The trim removed 1 base at V and 1 base at J, leaving 0 bases unmatched. The CDR3 DNA sequence: TGTGCCAGCAGCCAAGCAGGGGGGAACACTGAAGCTTTCTTT. Translated, it gives CASSQAGGNTEAFF.

This clonotype has at least ten counts. The V call is TRBV27, the J call TRBJ2-5; 9 positions match TRBD1. V shed 5 bases, J shed 5 bases, and the junction held 12 bases outside the gene matches. CDR3 length: 16 amino acids. Per germline, CDR1 MNHEY and CDR2 SMNVEV (reference sequence). The CDR3 nucleotides read TGTGCCAGCAGTGAGAACAGGGGGCCAGGGGTGGAGACCCAGTACTTC. Translation gives CASSENRGPGVETQYF.

This clonotype came up many times. The V call is TRBV20-1, the J call TRBJ2-1; TRBD2 is a possible D gene (5 bases). Germline assignment: CDR1 DFQATT and CDR2 SNEGSKA (reference sequence). The CDR3 has 14 residues. Trimming pared 4 bases from V and 0 bases from J, leaving 10 bases between. CDR3: CSAKERSSYNEQFF. The CDR3 region has the DNA TGCAGTGCTAAGGAGCGGAGCTCCTACAATGAGCAGTTCTTC.

This clonotype was seen a few times. V usage is TRBV4-3 and J usage is TRBJ1-2; perhaps TRBD1 as D (6 bases). This CDR3 contains 17 residues. V dropped 0 bases and J dropped 4 bases, with 18 bases sitting between them. From germline, CDR1 is LGHNA and CDR2 YSLEER. The CDR3 DNA sequence: TGCGCCAGCAGCCAAGAGCTCCGAGGGGGACACCGCTATGGCTACACCTTC. Encoded protein: CASSQELRGGHRYGYTF.